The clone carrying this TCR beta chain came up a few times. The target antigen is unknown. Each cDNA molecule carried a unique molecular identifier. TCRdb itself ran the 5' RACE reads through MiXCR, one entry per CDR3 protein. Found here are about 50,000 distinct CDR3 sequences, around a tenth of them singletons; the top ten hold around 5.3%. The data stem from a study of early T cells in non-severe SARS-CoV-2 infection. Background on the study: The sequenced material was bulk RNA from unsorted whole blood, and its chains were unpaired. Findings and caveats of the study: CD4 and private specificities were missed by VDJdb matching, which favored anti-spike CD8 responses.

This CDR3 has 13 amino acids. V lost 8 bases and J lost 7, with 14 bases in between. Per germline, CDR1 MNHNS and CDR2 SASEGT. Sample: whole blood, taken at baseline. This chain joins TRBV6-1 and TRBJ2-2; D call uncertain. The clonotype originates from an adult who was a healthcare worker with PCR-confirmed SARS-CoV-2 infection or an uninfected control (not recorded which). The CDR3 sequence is CASARDRVGELFF. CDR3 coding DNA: TGTGCCAGCGCCCGAGATAGAGTCGGGGAGCTGTTTTTT.